This T cell receptor (beta chain) was obtained from a study of graft-versus-host responses after intestinal transplantation (dated by TCRdb to about 2021). General notes on the study: Recipients received multivisceral, liver-intestinal, or isolated intestinal transplants. All recipients received anti-thymocyte globulin induction followed by maintenance tacrolimus and steroids for three to four years. A peak of at least 4% donor T cells among recipient peripheral blood mononuclear cells was the definition used for donor T cell macrochimerism. Bulk TCR-beta CDR3 sequencing was used to track graft-versus-host and host-versus-graft alloreactive T cell clones in the graft, circulation and bone marrow after intestinal transplantation. The cohort enrolled some 23 intestinal transplant recipients including one retransplant, and a few patients lacking pretransplant specimens were excluded. To identify alloreactive clones, pre-transplant mixed lymphocyte reaction products were sequenced and compared with unstimulated pre-transplant donor and recipient T cells. Samples from a few later patients were sequenced in-house on an Illumina MiSeq with MiXCR processing rather than by the commercial service. General study outcomes and caveats: The conclusions were limited by the relatively low number and heterogeneity of the intestinal transplant patients. In the allografts of patients with donor T cell macrochimerism, GvH to HvG T cell clonal ratios were high. Early after transplant, declines in HvG clones were associated with peak levels of circulating GvH clones. GvH clones were detected in recipient bone marrow, and some appeared earlier in ileal mucosa or blood, consistent with an intestinal mucosal origin.

Of note for this clone: Its antigen remains undetermined. No base qualities exist here, and no much larger clone lies one base off it.

Counted from cysteine to phenylalanine, this CDR3 has 14 amino acids. The sequence is cut down to CDR3 DNA, 42 bases in frame from base 1. CDR1 and CDR2 are drawn from the germline V gene (reference sequence): SGHKS, YYEKEE. Trimming removed 0 bases from V and 0 bases from J, leaving 7 bases between the germline ends. Library creation used the immunoSEQ multiplex PCR assay. For most patients, high-throughput TCR-beta CDR3 sequencing of genomic DNA was performed by Adaptive Biotechnologies. Concerning the study's data processing: Adaptive's ImmunoSEQ software was the source of the TCR sequencing data for fewer than 20 patients, while a few other patients were processed with MiXCR and VDJtools. CDR3 nucleotide sequences shared between donor and recipient were removed because the origin of such sequences could not be assigned. To be classed as alloreactive, a clone needed at least 2-fold expansion over unstimulated cells and a minimum CFSE-low frequency of 0.002% (template counts) or 0.001% (read counts). Clones were considered mappable if detected in sequenced pre-transplant spleen, lymph node, or MLR CFSE-low populations of the donor or recipient. The cumulative frequency of alloreactive clones was calculated as a percentage of all sequences, weighted by copy number. Drawn from immuneACCESS, this table holds only the in-frame rearrangements with V and J called that TCRdb kept. Clones are partly lost; checked studies trace under half to an unresolved V gene and leave the rest unexplained. V and J calls and clone size are copied from that table; D and trimming were computed from the DNA. The sample profile shows more than 50,000 clones; under 95% of them were found once. In total, the top ten clones hold 2.5% to 3% of the sample.

In the first month after transplant, blood samples were collected up to 4 times, and after that at least monthly when available. The chain uses TRBV5-5 and TRBJ2-7; the D gene cannot be resolved reliably. The sequence was collected from a human patient who received an intestinal transplant, so some T cells may come from the graft donor. Sequencing was performed on PBMCs, taken around 120 days after intestinal transplantation. The CDR3 has the sequence CASSLAGPSYEQYF. The nucleotide sequence reads as follows: TGTGCCAGCAGCTTGGCGGGCCCCTCCTACGAGCAGTACTTC.